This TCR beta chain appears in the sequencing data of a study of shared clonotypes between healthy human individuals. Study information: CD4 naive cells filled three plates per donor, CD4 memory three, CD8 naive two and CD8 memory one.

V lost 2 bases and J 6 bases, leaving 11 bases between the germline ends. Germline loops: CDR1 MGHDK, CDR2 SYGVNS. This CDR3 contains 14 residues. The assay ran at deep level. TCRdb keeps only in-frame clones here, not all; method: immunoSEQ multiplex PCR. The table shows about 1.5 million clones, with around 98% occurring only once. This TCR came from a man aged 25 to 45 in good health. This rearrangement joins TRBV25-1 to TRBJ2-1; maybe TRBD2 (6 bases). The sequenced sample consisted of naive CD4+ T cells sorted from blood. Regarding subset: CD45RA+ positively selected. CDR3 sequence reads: CASSEDRRGNEQFF. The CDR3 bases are TGTGCCAGCAGTGAAGATCGGCGGGGCAATGAGCAGTTCTTC.